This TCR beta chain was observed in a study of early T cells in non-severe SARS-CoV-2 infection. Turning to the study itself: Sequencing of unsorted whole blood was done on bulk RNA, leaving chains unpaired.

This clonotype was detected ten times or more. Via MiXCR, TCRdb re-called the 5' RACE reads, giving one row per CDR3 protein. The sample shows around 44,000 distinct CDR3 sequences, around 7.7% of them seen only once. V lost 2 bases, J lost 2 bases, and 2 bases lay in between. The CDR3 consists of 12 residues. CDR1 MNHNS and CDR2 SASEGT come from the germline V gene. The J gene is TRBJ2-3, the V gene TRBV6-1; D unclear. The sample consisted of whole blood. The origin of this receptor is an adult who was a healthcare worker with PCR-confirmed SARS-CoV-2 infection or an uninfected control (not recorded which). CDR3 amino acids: CASSENTDTQYF. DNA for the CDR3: TGTGCCAGCAGTGAAAACACAGATACGCAGTATTTT.